Shown below are 17 T cell receptor beta chains from a single sample sequenced in a study of cytomegalovirus exposure and HLA in healthy donors. The PCR made use of 60 Vbeta and 13 Jbeta primers. TCRdb keeps only in-frame clones here, not all; method: immunoSEQ multiplex PCR. The table shows 220,000 or so clones, with around four fifths occurring only once. The sequenced sample consisted of PBMCs. The source of these receptors is a man aged 50 to 59 in good health and CMV-seronegative.

The chain is built from TRBV28 and TRBJ2-7; possible D gene TRBD1, 6 bases. The CDR3 loop spans 15 amino acids. V shed 3 bases and J shed 1 base, with 13 bases lying between them. CDR1 is MDHEN, CDR2 SYDVKM, per germline. The CDR3 DNA sequence: TGTGCCAGCAGTTTTTCCGACAGGCGGTCCTACGAGCAGTACTTC. Residues: CASSFSDRRSYEQYF. The variable domain in full, completed from reference TRBV28 and TRBJ2-7, reads DVKVTQSSRYLVKRTGEKVFLECVQDMDHENMFWYRQDPGLGLRLIYFSYDVKMKEKGDIPEGYSVSREKKERFSLILESASTNQTSMYLCASSFSDRRSYEQYFGPGTRLTVT.

This clone was picked up a small number of times. V gene TRBV25-1 combines with J gene TRBJ2-1, with 9 nucleotides matching TRBD1. CDR3 length: 15 amino acids. Per the germline V gene, CDR1 is MGHDK and CDR2 is SYGVNS. J gave up 8 bases and V 2 bases, and 7 bases lay outside the gene matches. In DNA, the CDR3 is TGTGCCAGCAGTGAAGCCGGGACAGGGCCGTATGAGCAGTTCTTC. It codes for CASSEAGTGPYEQFF.

This clone appeared once. This sequence joins TRBV18 and TRBJ1-2; D is possibly TRBD1 (6 bases). The CDR3 covers 17 residues. Germline lookup yields CDR1 KGHSH and CDR2 LQKENI. With 0 bases removed from V and 4 bases from J, the gap between germline ends came to 18 bases. Here the CDR3 reads CASSPPSGQLPPYGYTF. In DNA, the CDR3 is TGTGCCAGCTCACCACCGAGTGGACAGCTACCTCCCTATGGCTACACCTTC.

J is TRBJ2-1 and V is TRBV5-1; 10 bases are a match to TRBD2. V lost 0 bases to trimming and J lost 7 bases; unmatched junction nucleotides: 4. Looked up from germline, CDR1 is SGHRS and CDR2 is YFSETQ. The CDR3 totals 15 residues. CDR3 sequence reads: CASSLGASGSNEQFF. The CDR3 coding sequence is TGCGCCAGCAGCTTGGGTGCTAGCGGGAGTAATGAGCAGTTCTTC.

The chain recombines TRBV2 with TRBJ1-5; perhaps TRBD1 as D (6 bases). Trimming shortened V by 6 bases and J by 4 bases, and 16 bases separated the two germline ends. Per germline, CDR1 SNHLY and CDR2 FYNNEI. This CDR3 is built from 15 residues. The CDR3 loop reads CASRLQGIVNQPQHF. As DNA, the CDR3 is TGTGCCAGCAGGCTACAGGGCATAGTAAATCAGCCCCAGCATTTT. The variable domain in full, with the rest retrieved from reference TRBV2 and TRBJ1-5, is EPEVTQTPSHQVTQMGQEVILRCVPISNHLYFYWYRQILGQKVEFLVSFYNNEISEKSEIFDDQFSVERPDGSNFTLKIRSTKLEDSAMYFCASRLQGIVNQPQHFGDGTRLSIL.

J is TRBJ1-1 and V is TRBV28; no clear D. The CDR3 contains 11 residues. V lost 6 bases to trimming and J lost 8 bases, with 10 bases between them. Germline V lookup: CDR1 MDHEN, CDR2 SYDVKM. Here the CDR3 DNA reads TGTGCCAGCAGAATTCGTTTGGAAGCTTTCTTT. Its translation is CASRIRLEAFF.

This chain links TRBV6-1 with TRBJ2-3; D might be TRBD2 (6 bases). The CDR3 spans 15 residues. Germline V CDR1 and CDR2: MNHNS, SASEGT. The ends were cut back, 3 bases at V and 8 bases at J, with 18 bases in the middle. The CDR3 reads CASSDSPGVWGTQYF. The CDR3 nucleotides are TGTGCCAGCAGTGATTCACCGGGAGTATGGGGTACGCAGTATTTT.

The CDR3 coding sequence is TGTGCCAGCAGTCGAGGGGGCTCCTACGAGCAGTACTTC. It yields the protein CASSRGGSYEQYF. The chain couples TRBV27 to TRBJ2-7; perhaps TRBD1 as D (6 bases). The CDR3 runs 13 residues. Germline loops: CDR1 MNHEY, CDR2 SMNVEV (reference sequence). V was clipped by 5 bases and J by 0 bases, with 8 bases between them.

This clone has a handful of counts. This chain connects TRBV15 to TRBJ2-7; D is perhaps TRBD1 (5 bases). The CDR3 is 15 amino acids. CDR1 and CDR2 from the germline V gene are LNHNV and YYDKDF (reference sequence). V was trimmed by 4 bases and J by 5 bases, leaving 18 bases between them. CDR3 amino acids: CATSTISQGTHEQYF. The CDR3 DNA reads as TGTGCCACCAGCACCATAAGCCAGGGTACCCACGAGCAGTACTTC.

The rearrangement joins TRBV2 to TRBJ2-5; D gene uncertain. The J call is in doubt because the DNA end fits TRBJ2-7 better. The CDR3 contains 13 residues. Germline lookup yields CDR1 SNHLY and CDR2 FYNNEI. In nucleotides, the CDR3 is TGTGCCCGCGACCGGGTCGGATCCTACGAGCAGTACTTC. Its translation: CARDRVGSYEQYF.

The rearrangement uses TRBV7-9 and TRBJ2-3, with 9 positions matching TRBD2. Trimming removed 11 bases from V and 2 bases from J; junction bases left unmatched: 8. Per the germline V gene, CDR1 is SEHNR and CDR2 is FQNEAQ (reference sequence). This CDR3 contains 14 residues. As DNA, the CDR3 is TGTGCCGGTTCTAGCGGGAAAAACACAGATACGCAGTATTTT. As protein: CAGSSGKNTDTQYF.

V gene TRBV9 combines with J gene TRBJ2-7; weak D call: TRBD1 (6 bases). Germline V lookup: CDR1 SGDLS, CDR2 YYNGEE. The CDR3 totals 19 residues. V gave up 3 bases and J gave up 4 bases, with 29 bases separating them. CDR3 nucleotide sequence: TGTGCCAGCAGCGCACTATACCGGGACACAAAATCTAGTTTATACGAGCAGTACTTC. Residues: CASSALYRDTKSSLYEQYF.

This clone was observed once. V gene TRBV5-6 combines with J gene TRBJ2-5; 9 positions match TRBD1. Near its end, the DNA agrees better with TRBJ2-7, so the J call may be wrong. Germline CDR1 reads SGHDT; CDR2 reads YYEEEE. CDR3 length: 17 residues. The CDR3, as DNA: TGTGCCAGCAGCTTGGGGGGACAGGGTAGGAAGCCCTACGAGCAGTACTTC. Its translation is CASSLGGQGRKPYEQYF.

This chain uses TRBV5-6 with TRBJ1-2; D remains unclear. The germline V gene encodes CDR1 SGHDT and CDR2 YYEEEE. V was trimmed by 1 base and J by 8 bases, leaving 6 bases between them. CDR3 length: 11 amino acids. In nucleotides, the CDR3 is TGTGCCAGCAGCTTGCTTAGCGGCTACACCTTC. This gives the protein CASSLLSGYTF.

This clone was found a few times. V usage is TRBV2 and J usage is TRBJ2-2, with D unclear. V dropped 2 bases and J dropped 6 bases, with 4 bases sitting between them. Germline CDR1 is SNHLY and CDR2 is FYNNEI. The CDR3 has 12 amino acids. Here the CDR3 reads CASSEPAGELFF. The DNA of the CDR3 is TGTGCCAGCAGTGAACCAGCCGGGGAGCTGTTTTTT.

The rearrangement uses TRBV7-9 and TRBJ2-1; 9 bases map to TRBD2. Germline V CDR1 and CDR2: SEHNR, FQNEAQ (reference sequence). This CDR3 has 15 amino acids. Unmatched junction bases numbered 8, after V lost 6 bases and J lost 5 bases. The CDR3 DNA follows: TGTGCCAGCAGGTCGTTAGCGGGAGCAGACAATGAGCAGTTCTTC. Translation: CASRSLAGADNEQFF.

The V gene is TRBV30, the J gene TRBJ1-1, with a possible D match to TRBD1 (6 bases). The V end was cut by 1 base, the J end by 5 bases, with 8 bases between. This CDR3 region has 12 residues. CDR1 and CDR2 from the germline V gene are GTSNPN and SVGIG (reference sequence). CDR3 protein: CAWSERGTEAFF. The CDR3 DNA sequence: TGTGCCTGGAGTGAGAGGGGGACTGAAGCTTTCTTT.